These 10 T cell receptor beta chains share one sample of origin, sequenced in a study of human T cells and chemical hapten exposure. The time point is: healthy volunteer bleed at 2 weeks. The starting material, unfractionated whole blood, was used for total RNA extraction. TCRdb analysed the RACE reads with MiXCR anew, one entry per CDR3 protein. The sample yields some 93,000 distinct CDR3 sequences, 8.5% to 9% seen once. Sequencing was carried out using whole blood. The receptor source for this set is a female donor in good health. Some clones in this sample may be carry-over from other donors' samples.

CDR3 sequence: CASSPGQGTVGTQYF. CDR3 in DNA: TGCGCCAGCAGTCCGGGACAGGGGACGGTTGGGACCCAGTACTTC. The rearrangement uses TRBV5-1 and TRBJ2-5, with 10 bases that match TRBD1. The CDR3 covers 15 residues. The J segment lost 7 bases and the V segment lost 5 bases, leaving 11 bases of the junction unmatched. CDR1 and CDR2 from the germline V gene are SGHRS and YFSETQ.

The V gene is TRBV7-2, the J gene TRBJ2-3, with D perhaps matching TRBD1 or TRBD2 (5 bases each). Germline assignment: CDR1 SGHTA and CDR2 FQGNSA. This CDR3 is 15 amino acids long. The ends were cut back, 0 bases at V and 1 base at J, with 8 bases in the middle. The CDR3 sequence is CASSLAGVRTDTQYF. In DNA form, the CDR3 reads TGTGCCAGCAGCTTAGCGGGGGTCCGCACAGATACGCAGTATTTT.

This clonotype was counted at least ten times. This sequence joins TRBV6-2 or TRBV6-3 and TRBJ2-1, with TRBD1 matching over 10 bases. The CDR3 loop spans 13 amino acids. CDR1 and CDR2 from the germline V gene are MNHEY and SVGEGT. The V gene end was trimmed by 4 bases and the J gene end by 8 bases; junction bases not matched to a gene: 2. CDR3 loop: CASSSDRGDEQFF. Written as DNA, the CDR3 is TGTGCCAGCAGTTCGGACAGGGGGGATGAGCAGTTCTTC.

This clonotype was detected a few times. The CDR3 protein is CASSRQGGTGELFF. As DNA, the CDR3 is TGCGCCAGCAGCAGGCAGGGTGGTACCGGGGAGCTGTTTTTT. The chain uses TRBV4-1 and TRBJ2-2, with D possibly matching TRBD1 (5 bases). V was pared by 5 bases and J by 5 bases, with 12 bases between. The CDR3 runs 14 residues. CDR1 is MGHRA and CDR2 is YSYEKL in the germline V gene.

This clonotype was counted at least ten times. This chain joins TRBV20-1 and TRBJ2-3, with 12 positions matching TRBD1. J lost 2 bases, V lost 1 base, and 7 bases had no gene match. The CDR3 contains 17 residues. Per germline, CDR1 DFQATT and CDR2 SNEGSKA (reference sequence). The chain's CDR3 is CSARAPGQGANTDTQYF. DNA for the CDR3: TGCAGTGCTAGAGCCCCGGGACAGGGGGCCAACACAGATACGCAGTATTTT.

The V and J genes are TRBV9 and TRBJ2-2; TRBD2 matches 12 bases. The junction had 3 bases not matched to a gene; V was cut back by 5 bases and J by 4 bases. Germline values: CDR1 SGDLS, CDR2 YYNGEE. CDR3 length: 15 amino acids. The CDR3 protein is CASRALAGGTGELFF. CDR3 DNA sequence: TGTGCCAGCAGGGCACTAGCGGGAGGCACCGGGGAGCTGTTTTTT. The full variable domain, in which reference TRBV9 and TRBJ2-2 provide the parts outside the CDR3, is DSGVTQTPKHLITATGQRVTLRCSPRSGDLSVYWYQQSLDQGLQFLIQYYNGEERAKGNILERFSAQQFPDLHSELNLSSLELGDSALYFCASRALAGGTGELFFGEGSRLTVL.

This clonotype was seen at least ten times. J is TRBJ1-1 and V is TRBV2; D is uncertain. Trimming removed 6 bases from V and 10 bases from J, with 15 bases in between. CDR1 SNHLY and CDR2 FYNNEI come from the germline V gene. The CDR3 is 12 amino acids. The CDR3 DNA is TGTGCCAGCAGCATACGAAATGATGTAGCTTTCTTT. As protein: CASSIRNDVAFF.

The V gene is TRBV25-1, the J gene TRBJ2-7; 8 bases align to TRBD2. This CDR3 is 14 amino acids long. The junction had 5 bases not matched to a gene; V was cut back by 3 bases and J by 4 bases. Germline loops: CDR1 MGHDK, CDR2 SYGVNS. The CDR3 DNA reads as TGTGCCAGCAGTGACGCAGCGGGAGCTTACGAGCAGTACTTC. This codes for CASSDAAGAYEQYF.

This clonotype was seen more than once but under ten times. The rearrangement uses TRBV28 and TRBJ2-7, with D maybe TRBD1 (6 bases). Trimming pared 6 bases from V and 1 base from J, leaving 16 bases between. This CDR3 is built from 15 residues. CDR1 and CDR2 (germline): MDHEN, SYDVKM. The CDR3 is CASSETGTRSYEQYF. As DNA, the CDR3 is TGTGCCAGCAGCGAAACCGGGACACGGTCCTACGAGCAGTACTTC.

The chain joins TRBV2 to TRBJ2-1, with 13 bases identical to TRBD2. The CDR3 is 17 amino acids. V trimming: 10 bases; J trimming: 1 base; junction bases outside the gene matches: 10. The germline V gene encodes CDR1 SNHLY and CDR2 FYNNEI. As DNA, the CDR3 is TGTGCCACCACCGGACTAGCGGGAGTCGGGTCCTACAATGAGCAGTTCTTC. Its protein product is CATTGLAGVGSYNEQFF.